The clone carrying this T cell receptor (beta chain) was counted between two and nine times. Each CDR3 protein is one row after TCRdb ran MiXCR on the 5' RACE reads. The sample consists of 250,000 to 350,000 distinct CDR3 sequences, approximately 15% of them appearing once. The data originate from a study of T-cell memory formation after mild COVID-19. The source is a man aged 18-30 years who had mild COVID-19 (a few samples of this study predate the infection). Cell type and time point are not known. The sequencing sample was made of PBMCs or a T cell subset sorted from them (not recorded which).

The CDR3 region has the DNA TGTGCCAGCAGCGCTCAGATGAACACTGAAGCTTTCTTT. Amino acids: CASSAQMNTEAFF. The chain combines TRBV7-9 with TRBJ1-1; no reliable D call. Germline V gives CDR1 SEHNR, CDR2 FQNEAQ (reference sequence). V lost 5 bases, J lost 0 bases, and 7 bases lay in between. This CDR3 region has 13 residues.